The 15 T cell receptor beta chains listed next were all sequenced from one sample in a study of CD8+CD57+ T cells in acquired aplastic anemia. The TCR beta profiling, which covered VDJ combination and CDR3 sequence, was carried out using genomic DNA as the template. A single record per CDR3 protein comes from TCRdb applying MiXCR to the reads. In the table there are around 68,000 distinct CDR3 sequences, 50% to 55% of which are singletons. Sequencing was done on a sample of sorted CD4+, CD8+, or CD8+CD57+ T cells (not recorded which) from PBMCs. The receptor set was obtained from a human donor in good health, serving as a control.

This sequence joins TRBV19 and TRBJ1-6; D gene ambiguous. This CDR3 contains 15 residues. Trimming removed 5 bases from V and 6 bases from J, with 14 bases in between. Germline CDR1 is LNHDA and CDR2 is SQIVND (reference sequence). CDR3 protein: CASSLQIPANSPLHF. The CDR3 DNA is TGTGCCAGTAGTCTACAAATCCCCGCTAATTCACCCCTCCACTTT.

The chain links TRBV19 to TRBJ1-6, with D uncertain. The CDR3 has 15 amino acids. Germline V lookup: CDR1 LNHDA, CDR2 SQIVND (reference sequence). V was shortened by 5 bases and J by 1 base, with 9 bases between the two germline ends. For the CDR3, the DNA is TGTGCCAGTAGTTTGGCAACGTCCTATAATTCACCCCTCCACTTT. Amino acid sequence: CASSLATSYNSPLHF. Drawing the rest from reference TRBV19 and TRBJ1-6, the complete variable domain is DGGITQSPKYLFRKEGQNVTLSCEQNLNHDAMYWYRQDPGQGLRLIYYSQIVNDFQKGDIAEGYSVSREKKESFPLTVTSAQKNPTAFYLCASSLATSYNSPLHFGNGTRLTVT.

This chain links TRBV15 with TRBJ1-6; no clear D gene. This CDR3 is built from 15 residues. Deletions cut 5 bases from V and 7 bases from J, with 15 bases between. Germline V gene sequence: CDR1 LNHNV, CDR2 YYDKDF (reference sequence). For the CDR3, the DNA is TGTGCCACCAGCCGATCCGGGGATCTCAATTCACCCCTCCACTTT. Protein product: CATSRSGDLNSPLHF.

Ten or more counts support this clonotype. Here the CDR3 DNA reads TGTGCCAGCAGCCTAAATCGGATTGAGGGCAATCAGCCCCAGCATTTT. Translating it yields CASSLNRIEGNQPQHF. The rearrangement links TRBV7-9 to TRBJ1-5; no definite D call. Trimming cost V 5 bases and J 2 bases, with 16 bases left between them. The CDR3 is made up of 16 amino acids. The V gene's germline CDR1 is SEHNR and CDR2 FQNEAQ (reference sequence). Full variable domain (rest looked up from reference TRBV7-9 and TRBJ1-5): DTGVSQNPRHKITKRGQNVTFRCDPISEHNRLYWYRQTLGQGPEFLTYFQNEAQLEKSRLLSDRFSAERPKGSFSTLEIQRTEQGDSAMYLCASSLNRIEGNQPQHFGDGTRLSIL.

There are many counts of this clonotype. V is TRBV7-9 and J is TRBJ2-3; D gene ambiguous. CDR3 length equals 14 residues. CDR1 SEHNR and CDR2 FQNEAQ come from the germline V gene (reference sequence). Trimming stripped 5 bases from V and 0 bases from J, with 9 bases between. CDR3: CASSLPVSTDTQYF. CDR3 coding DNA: TGTGCCAGCAGCCTCCCGGTTAGCACAGATACGCAGTATTTT. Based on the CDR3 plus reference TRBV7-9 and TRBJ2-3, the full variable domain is DTGVSQNPRHKITKRGQNVTFRCDPISEHNRLYWYRQTLGQGPEFLTYFQNEAQLEKSRLLSDRFSAERPKGSFSTLEIQRTEQGDSAMYLCASSLPVSTDTQYFGPGTRLTVL.

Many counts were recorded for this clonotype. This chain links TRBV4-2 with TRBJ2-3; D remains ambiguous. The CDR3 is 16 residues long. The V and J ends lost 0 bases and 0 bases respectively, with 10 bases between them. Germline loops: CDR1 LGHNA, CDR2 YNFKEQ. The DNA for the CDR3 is TGTGCCAGCAGCCAAGAGAGGTTACTTAGCACAGATACGCAGTATTTT. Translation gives CASSQERLLSTDTQYF.

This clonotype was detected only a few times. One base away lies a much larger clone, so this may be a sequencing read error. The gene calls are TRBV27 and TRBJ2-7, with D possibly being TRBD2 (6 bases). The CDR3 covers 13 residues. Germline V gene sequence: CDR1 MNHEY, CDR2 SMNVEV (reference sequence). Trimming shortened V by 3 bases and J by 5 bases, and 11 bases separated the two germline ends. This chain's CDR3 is CASSFWDSDEQYF. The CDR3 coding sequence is TGTGCCAGCAGTTTTTGGGACTCTGACGAGCAGTACTTC.

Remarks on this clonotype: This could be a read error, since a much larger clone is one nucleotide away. The CDR3 sequence: CASRGTVMQYF. The DNA of the CDR3 is TGTGCCAGCAGAGGAACCGTTATGCAGTATTTT. The J gene is TRBJ2-3, the V gene TRBV27; no clear D. The CDR3 has 11 amino acids. Germline V gives CDR1 MNHEY, CDR2 SMNVEV (reference sequence). V was pared by 6 bases and J by 11 bases, with 12 bases between.

CDR3 residues: CSVAEGGGQETQYF. CDR3 in DNA: TGCAGCGTCGCGGAAGGGGGAGGCCAAGAGACCCAGTACTTC. V usage is TRBV29-1 and J usage is TRBJ2-5; either TRBD1 or TRBD2 may fit D (6 bases each). From germline, CDR1 is SQVTM and CDR2 ANQGSEA. Deletions cut 6 bases from V and 1 base from J, with 15 bases between. The CDR3 covers 14 residues.

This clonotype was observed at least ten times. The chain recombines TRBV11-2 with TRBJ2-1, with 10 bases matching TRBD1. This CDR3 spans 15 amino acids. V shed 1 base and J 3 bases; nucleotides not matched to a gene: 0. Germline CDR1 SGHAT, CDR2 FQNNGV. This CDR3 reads CASSLGTGGYNEQFF. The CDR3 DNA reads TGTGCCAGCAGCTTAGGGACAGGGGGCTACAATGAGCAGTTCTTC.

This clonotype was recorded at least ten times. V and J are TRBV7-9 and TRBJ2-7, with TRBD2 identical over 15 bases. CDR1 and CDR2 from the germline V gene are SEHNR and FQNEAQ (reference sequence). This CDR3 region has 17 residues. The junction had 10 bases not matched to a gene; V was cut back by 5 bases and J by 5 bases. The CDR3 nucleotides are TGTGCCAGCAGCCCTAAAGGACTAGCGGGGGGGTTCAACGAGCAGTACTTC. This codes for CASSPKGLAGGFNEQYF.

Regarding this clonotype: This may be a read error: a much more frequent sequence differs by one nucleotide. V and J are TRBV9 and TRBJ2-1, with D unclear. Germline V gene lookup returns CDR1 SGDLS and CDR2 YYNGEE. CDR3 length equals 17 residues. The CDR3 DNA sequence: TGTGCCAGCAGTGAAGTTTCCACAGAGACCTCCTACAATGAGCAGTCCTTC. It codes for CASSEVSTETSYNEQSF.

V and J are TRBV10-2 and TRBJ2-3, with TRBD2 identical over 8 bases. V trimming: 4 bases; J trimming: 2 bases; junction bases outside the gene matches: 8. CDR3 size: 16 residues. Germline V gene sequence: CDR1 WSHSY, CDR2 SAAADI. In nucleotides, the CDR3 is TGCGCCAGCAGTGGTACCAGCGGGGGCCCCACAGATACGCAGTATTTT. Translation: CASSGTSGGPTDTQYF.

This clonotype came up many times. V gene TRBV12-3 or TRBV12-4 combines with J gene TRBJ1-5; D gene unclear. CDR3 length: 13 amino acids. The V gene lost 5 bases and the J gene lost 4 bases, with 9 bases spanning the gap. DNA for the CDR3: TGTGCCAGCAGTATCCAGGTAAATCAGCCCCAGCATTTT. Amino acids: CASSIQVNQPQHF.

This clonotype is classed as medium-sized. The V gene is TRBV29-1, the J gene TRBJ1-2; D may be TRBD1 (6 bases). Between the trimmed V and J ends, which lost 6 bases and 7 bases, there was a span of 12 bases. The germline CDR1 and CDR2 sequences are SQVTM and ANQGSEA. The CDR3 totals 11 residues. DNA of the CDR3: TGCAGCGTAAGGACAGCAAGTGGCTACACCTTC. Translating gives CSVRTASGYTF.